This T cell receptor beta chain was recorded in a study of CD8+CD57+ T cells in acquired aplastic anemia. Regarding the study as a whole: About 27 shared CD8+ CDR3s appeared highly expressed within patients' immunodominant clones.

For sequencing, patients were chosen who had shown expansion of CD8+CD57+ cells by flow cytometry. Comment on this clonotype: The antigen remains undetermined.

Researchers used genomic DNA as the template to profile TCR beta VDJ and CDR3. A single record per CDR3 protein comes from TCRdb applying MiXCR to the reads. The sample has over 150,000 distinct CDR3 sequences, around 50% seen once. Material: sorted CD4+, CD8+, or CD8+CD57+ T cells (not recorded which) from PBMCs. The sequence derives from a human donor with aplastic anemia.

The CDR3 sequence: CASSFTGTGNTIYF. As DNA, the CDR3 is TGTGCCAGCAGCTTTACAGGGACTGGAAACACCATATATTTT. This sequence joins TRBV7-9 and TRBJ1-3; TRBD1 might be the D (6 bases). Trimming took 3 bases from V and 2 from J, leaving 8 bases between them. This CDR3 spans 14 amino acids. CDR1 and CDR2 from the germline V gene are SEHNR and FQNEAQ (reference sequence).